This T cell receptor (beta chain) emerged from a study of cytomegalovirus exposure and HLA in healthy donors. Findings of the study overall: Later, an analysis showed that TCR beta chains associated with HLA were more clonally expanded than others that were equally common. When a later analysis was performed, an Asian-associated ancestry cluster reportedly had fewer N-insertions than the roughly 700-donor mean. Donor immune exposure was known only as CMV serostatus. Cytomegalovirus status was reportedly diagnosed by the classifier with high specificity and sensitivity.

PCR primers comprised 60 Vbeta and 13 Jbeta primers. Method: immunoSEQ multiplex PCR; TCRdb's copy keeps in-frame clones and lacks some. The data hold roughly 120,000 clones, with 65% to 90% observed a single time. With 5 bases removed from V and 0 bases from J, the gap between germline ends came to 4 bases. The CDR3 runs 12 residues. Germline lookup yields CDR1 SGHAT and CDR2 FQNNGV. Worth noting for this clone: Its target is not known. Other DNA sequences in the sample encode the same CDR3.

The chain couples TRBV11-2 to TRBJ2-5, with D hard to call. The sequenced sample consisted of PBMCs. The source of this sequence is a woman aged 25 to 39 in good health and CMV-seronegative. The CDR3 sequence is CASSRDQETQYF. The CDR3 DNA follows: TGTGCCAGCAGCCGAGACCAAGAGACCCAGTACTTC.